The sequence of this TCR beta chain was determined in a study of OX40 agonist ivuxolimab in advanced cancers. Study-wide results and limits: Clones of CD4+ and CD8+ blood T cells grew by week 6 at doses of 0.1 to 3.0 mg/kg.

This clone was observed a single time. As yet, its antigen is unknown. Assay used: immunoSEQ multiplex PCR; TCRdb lists only in-frame clones, some missing. The sample comprises around 70,000 clones, 80% to 90% of which are singletons, and 0.9% to 1.4% rests with the top ten. Per the germline V gene, CDR1 is LNHDA and CDR2 is SQIVND (reference sequence). The CDR3 covers 15 residues. Germline trimming cut 8 bases from V and 5 bases from J; bases unmatched to any gene: 14. The receptor comes from an adult with an advanced solid tumor such as melanoma, head and neck, liver or kidney cancer. The rearrangement joins TRBV19 to TRBJ1-1, with 7 bases matching TRBD1. This material consisted of CD4+ or CD8+ T cells sorted from blood, taken in a trial of the OX40 agonist ivuxolimab. CDR3 DNA: TGTGCCAGTCACCAGACAGGGTCGGGATTAACTGAAGCTTTCTTT. As protein: CASHQTGSGLTEAFF.